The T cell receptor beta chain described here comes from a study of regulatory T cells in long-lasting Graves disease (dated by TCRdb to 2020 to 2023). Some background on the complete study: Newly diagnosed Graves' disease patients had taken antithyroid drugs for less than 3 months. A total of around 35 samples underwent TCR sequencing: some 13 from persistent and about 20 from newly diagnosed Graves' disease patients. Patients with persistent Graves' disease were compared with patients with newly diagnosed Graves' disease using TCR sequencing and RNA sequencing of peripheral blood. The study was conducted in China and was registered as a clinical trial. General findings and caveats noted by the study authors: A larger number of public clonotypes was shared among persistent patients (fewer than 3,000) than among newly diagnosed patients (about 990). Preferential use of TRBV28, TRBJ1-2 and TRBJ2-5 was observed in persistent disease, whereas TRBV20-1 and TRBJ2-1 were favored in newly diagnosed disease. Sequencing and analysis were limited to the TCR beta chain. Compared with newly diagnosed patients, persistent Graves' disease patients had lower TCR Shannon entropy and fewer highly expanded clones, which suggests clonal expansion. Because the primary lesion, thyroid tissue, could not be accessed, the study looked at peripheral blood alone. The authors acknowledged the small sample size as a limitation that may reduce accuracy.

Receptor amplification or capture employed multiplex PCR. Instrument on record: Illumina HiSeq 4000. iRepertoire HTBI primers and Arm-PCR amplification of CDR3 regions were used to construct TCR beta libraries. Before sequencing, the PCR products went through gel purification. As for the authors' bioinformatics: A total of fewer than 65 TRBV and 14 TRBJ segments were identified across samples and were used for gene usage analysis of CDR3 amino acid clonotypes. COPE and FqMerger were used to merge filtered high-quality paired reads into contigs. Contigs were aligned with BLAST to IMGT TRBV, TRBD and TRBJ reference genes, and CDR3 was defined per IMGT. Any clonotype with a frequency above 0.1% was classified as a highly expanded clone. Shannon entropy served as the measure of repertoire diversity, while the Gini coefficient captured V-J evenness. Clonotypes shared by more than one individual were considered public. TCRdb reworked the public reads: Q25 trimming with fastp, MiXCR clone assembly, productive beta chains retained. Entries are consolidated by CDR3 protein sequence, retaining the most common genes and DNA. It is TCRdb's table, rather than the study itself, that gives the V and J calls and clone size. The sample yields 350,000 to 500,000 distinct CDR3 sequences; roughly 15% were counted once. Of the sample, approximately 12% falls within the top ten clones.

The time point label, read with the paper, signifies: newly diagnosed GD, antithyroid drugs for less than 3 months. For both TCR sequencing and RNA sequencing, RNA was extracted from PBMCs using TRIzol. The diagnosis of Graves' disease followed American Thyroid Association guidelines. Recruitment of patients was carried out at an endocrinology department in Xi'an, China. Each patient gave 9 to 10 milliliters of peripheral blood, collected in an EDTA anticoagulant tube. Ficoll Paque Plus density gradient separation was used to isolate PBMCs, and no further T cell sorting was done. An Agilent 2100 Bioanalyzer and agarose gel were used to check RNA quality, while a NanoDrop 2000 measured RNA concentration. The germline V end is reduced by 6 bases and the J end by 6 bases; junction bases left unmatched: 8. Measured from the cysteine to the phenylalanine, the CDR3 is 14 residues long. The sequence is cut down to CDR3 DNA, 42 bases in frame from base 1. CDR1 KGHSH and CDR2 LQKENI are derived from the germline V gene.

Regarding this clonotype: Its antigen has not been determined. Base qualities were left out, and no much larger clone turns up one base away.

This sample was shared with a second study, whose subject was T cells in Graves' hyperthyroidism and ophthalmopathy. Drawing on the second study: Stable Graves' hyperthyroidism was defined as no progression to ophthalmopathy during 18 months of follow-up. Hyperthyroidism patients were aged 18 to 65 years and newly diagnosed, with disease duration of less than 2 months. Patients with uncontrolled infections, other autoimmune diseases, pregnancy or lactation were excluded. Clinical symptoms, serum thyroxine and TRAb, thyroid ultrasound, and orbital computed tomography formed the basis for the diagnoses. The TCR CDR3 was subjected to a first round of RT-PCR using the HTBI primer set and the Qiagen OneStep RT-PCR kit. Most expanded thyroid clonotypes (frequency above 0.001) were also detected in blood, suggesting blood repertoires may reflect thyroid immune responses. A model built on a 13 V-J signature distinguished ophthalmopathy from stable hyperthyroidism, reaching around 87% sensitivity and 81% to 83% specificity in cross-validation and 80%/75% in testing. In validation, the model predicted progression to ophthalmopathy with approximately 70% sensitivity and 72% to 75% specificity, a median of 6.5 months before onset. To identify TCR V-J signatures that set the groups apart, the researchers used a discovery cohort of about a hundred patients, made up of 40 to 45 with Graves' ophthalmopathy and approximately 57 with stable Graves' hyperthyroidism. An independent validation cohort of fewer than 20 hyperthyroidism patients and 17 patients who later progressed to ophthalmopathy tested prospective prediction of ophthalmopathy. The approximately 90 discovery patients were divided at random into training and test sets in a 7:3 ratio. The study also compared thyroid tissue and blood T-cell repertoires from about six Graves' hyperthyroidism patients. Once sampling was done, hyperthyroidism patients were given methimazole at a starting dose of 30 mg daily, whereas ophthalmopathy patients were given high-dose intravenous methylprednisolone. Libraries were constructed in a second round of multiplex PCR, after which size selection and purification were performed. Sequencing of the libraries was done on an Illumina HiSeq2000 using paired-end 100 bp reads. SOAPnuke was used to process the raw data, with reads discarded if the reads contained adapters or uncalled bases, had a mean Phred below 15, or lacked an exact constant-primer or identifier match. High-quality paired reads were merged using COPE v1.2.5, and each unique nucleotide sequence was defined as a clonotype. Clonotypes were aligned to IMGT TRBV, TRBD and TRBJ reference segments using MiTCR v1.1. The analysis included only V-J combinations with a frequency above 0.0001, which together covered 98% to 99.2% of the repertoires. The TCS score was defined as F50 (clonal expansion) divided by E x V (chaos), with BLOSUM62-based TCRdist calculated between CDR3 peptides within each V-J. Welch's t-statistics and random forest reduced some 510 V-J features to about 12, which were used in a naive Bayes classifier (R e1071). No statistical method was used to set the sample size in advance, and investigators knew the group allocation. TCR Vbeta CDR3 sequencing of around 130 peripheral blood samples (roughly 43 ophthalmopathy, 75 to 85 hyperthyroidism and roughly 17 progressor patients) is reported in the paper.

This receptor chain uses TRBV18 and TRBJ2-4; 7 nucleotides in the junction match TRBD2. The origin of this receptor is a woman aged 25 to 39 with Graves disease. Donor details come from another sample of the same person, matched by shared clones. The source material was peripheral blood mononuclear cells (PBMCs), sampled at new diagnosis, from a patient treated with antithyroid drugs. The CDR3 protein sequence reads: CASSRGLGVNIQYF. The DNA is TGTGCCAGCTCCCGCGGACTAGGGGTAAACATTCAGTACTTC.